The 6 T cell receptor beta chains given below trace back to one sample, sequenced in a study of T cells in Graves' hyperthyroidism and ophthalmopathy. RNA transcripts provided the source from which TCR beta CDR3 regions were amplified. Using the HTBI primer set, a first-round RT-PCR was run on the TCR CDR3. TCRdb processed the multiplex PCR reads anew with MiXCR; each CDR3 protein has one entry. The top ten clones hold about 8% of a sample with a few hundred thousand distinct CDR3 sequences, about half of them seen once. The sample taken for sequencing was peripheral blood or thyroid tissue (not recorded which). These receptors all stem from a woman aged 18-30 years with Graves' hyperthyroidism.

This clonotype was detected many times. The CDR3 DNA sequence: TGTGCCAGCAGCTTAGCCCTGCGACAGGGGAGGGAAAAACTGTTTTTT. This codes for CASSLALRQGREKLFF. The gene calls are TRBV7-9 and TRBJ1-4; TRBD1 aligns across 8 bases. The CDR3 contains 16 residues. CDR1 and CDR2 from the germline V gene are SEHNR and FQNEAQ (reference sequence). V was pared by 0 bases and J by 8 bases, with 8 bases of the junction left unmatched.

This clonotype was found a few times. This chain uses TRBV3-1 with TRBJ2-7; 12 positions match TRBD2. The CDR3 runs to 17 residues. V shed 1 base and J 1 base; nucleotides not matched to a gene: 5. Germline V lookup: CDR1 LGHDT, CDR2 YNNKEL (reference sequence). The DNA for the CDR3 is TGTGCCAGCAGCCAAGTGTGGACTAGCGGGAATTCCTACGAGCAGTACTTC. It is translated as CASSQVWTSGNSYEQYF.

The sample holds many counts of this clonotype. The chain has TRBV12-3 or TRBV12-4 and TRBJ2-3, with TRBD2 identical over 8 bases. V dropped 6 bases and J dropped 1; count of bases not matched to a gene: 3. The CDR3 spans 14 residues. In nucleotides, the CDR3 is TGTGCCAGCAGGCTGACTAGCGGCACAGATACGCAGTATTTT. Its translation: CASRLTSGTDTQYF.

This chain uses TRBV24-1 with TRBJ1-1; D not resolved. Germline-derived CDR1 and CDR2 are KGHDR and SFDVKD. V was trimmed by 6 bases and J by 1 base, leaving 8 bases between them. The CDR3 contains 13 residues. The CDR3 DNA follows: TGTGCCACCAGTTTATGGGAGAACACTGAAGCTTTCTTT. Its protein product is CATSLWENTEAFF.

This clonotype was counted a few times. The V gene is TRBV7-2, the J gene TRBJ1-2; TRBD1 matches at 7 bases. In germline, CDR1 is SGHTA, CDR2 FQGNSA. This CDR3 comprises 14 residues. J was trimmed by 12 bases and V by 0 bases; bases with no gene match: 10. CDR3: CASSLAPGGSGNTF. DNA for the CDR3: TGTGCCAGCAGCTTAGCTCCAGGGGGGTCTGGAAACACCTTC. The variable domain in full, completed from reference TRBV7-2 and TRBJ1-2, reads GAGVSQSPSNKVTEKGKDVELRCDPISGHTALYWYRQSLGQGLEFLIYFQGNSAPDKSGLPSDRFSAERTGGSVSTLTIQRTQQEDSAVYLCASSLAPGGSGNTFGSGTRLTVV.

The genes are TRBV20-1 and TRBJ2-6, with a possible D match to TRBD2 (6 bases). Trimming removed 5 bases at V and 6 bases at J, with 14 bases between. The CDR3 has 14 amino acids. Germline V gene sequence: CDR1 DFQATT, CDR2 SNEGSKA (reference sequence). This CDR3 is CSARGSLAANVLTF. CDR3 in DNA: TGCAGTGCTCGGGGGTCGCTAGCGGCCAACGTCCTGACTTTC.